This T cell receptor (beta chain) was retrieved from a study of blood T cells in healthy people across ages. Caucasian individuals from Russia who were healthy and aged about 6 to 90 acted as donors. The authors isolated at least 6 million PBMCs per sample. Extraction yielded at least 5 micrograms of total RNA per sample. The CDR3 has 14 residues. From germline, CDR1 is KGHSH and CDR2 LQKENI. Combining a sample-barcoded 5' primer with a J-beta primer mix, a second PCR ran for about 7 to 11 cycles. TCRdb redid the calling of the 5' RACE reads with MiXCR, one entry per CDR3 protein. The repertoire has over 700,000 distinct CDR3 sequences, roughly 53% of them found once; the top ten carry around 41%.

This chain uses TRBV18 with TRBJ2-4; D may correspond to TRBD1 or TRBD2 (5 bases each). The DNA end favors TRBJ2-7, so the J call may be wrong. Sequences were obtained from blood. The TCR was taken from a man aged 80 or over in good health. The CDR3 region is CASSLGPPPYEQYF. The DNA of the CDR3 is TGTGCCAGCTCACTGGGACCGCCACCGTACGAGCAGTACTTC.